This T cell receptor (beta chain) was captured in a study of blood T cell repertoires in COVID-19. Trimming took 3 bases from V and 8 from J, leaving 16 bases between them. Germline lookup yields CDR1 MDHEN and CDR2 SYDVKM. The CDR3 has 15 residues. Authors' methods: Nucleated cell number was recorded as an estimate derived from reference gene primer amplification. TCRdb keeps only in-frame clones here, not all; method: immunoSEQ multiplex PCR. V and J calls and clone size are copied from that table; D and trimming were computed from the DNA. The repertoire includes about 160,000 clones, 81% of them detected once, and 11% sits in the top ten.

V gene TRBV28 combines with J gene TRBJ1-4, with D hard to call. The sequencing sample was made of peripheral blood. The sequence was collected from a man aged 55 to 70 with active or convalescent COVID-19. The CDR3 nucleotides read TGTGCCAGCAGTTTCAGCGGACCGACTCGGGAAAAACTGTTTTTT. It translates to CASSFSGPTREKLFF. Combining the CDR3 with reference TRBV28 and TRBJ1-4 gives the whole variable domain DVKVTQSSRYLVKRTGEKVFLECVQDMDHENMFWYRQDPGLGLRLIYFSYDVKMKEKGDIPEGYSVSREKKERFSLILESASTNQTSMYLCASSFSGPTREKLFFGSGTQLSVL.